This T cell receptor (beta chain) came from a study of cytomegalovirus exposure and HLA in healthy donors (dated by TCRdb to the late 2010s). With respect to the entire study: An earlier analysis of 587 of the donors reported about 290 Gb of sequence data and some 120 million unique TCR beta sequences from about 200 million T cells. An early release that covered several hundred HLA-typed donors contained about 300 gigabases of sequencing data and 75 million to 100 million unique TCR sequences. Of the 300 to 400 genotyped donors, approximately 80% fell in the genetic ancestry cluster associated with self-reported Caucasian donors. The aim of the study was to test whether cataloging public T cell receptors could identify signatures of past pathogen exposure. The study profiled the T cell repertoires of hundreds of subjects by immunosequencing and related them to cytomegalovirus serostatus. In addition to the first cohort of roughly 670 subjects, a separate validation cohort of 120 different subjects was used. The study combined high-throughput TCR immunosequencing, statistical association of individual TCRs with disease status, and machine learning to predict cytomegalovirus infection status. A later analysis re-analyzed previously published TCR beta repertoires from approximately 700 donors and added high-resolution HLA genotyping to study TCR occurrence patterns. Rather than drawing on any new phenotypic data, the later analysis identified candidate immune exposures from TCR beta sequences and the way those sequences occurred across donors. In an earlier analysis of over 550 of the donors, high-throughput TCR beta sequencing was used to judge whether each TCR beta V gene segment behaved as functional or pseudogenic. Donor age, sex, ethnicity and CMV serostatus were compiled together with the repertoire data. A later genetic analysis used genome-wide SNP genotypes for about three fifths of the 666 donors, treating that subset as a discovery cohort. Every discovery cohort repertoire had been produced on one sequencing platform. Both class I and class II loci were covered by HLA typing, at four-digit resolution. The number of donors typed differed by locus, with roughly 620-630 for A, B, C, DRB1 and DQB1, over 500 for DQA1, approximately 580 for DPA1, and 400 to 490 for DPB1. Because of strong linkage in the cohort, roughly 5 DR-DQ haplotypes were treated as single units for association and clustering. Among 300 to 500 genotyped donors of the cohort, an average of about 240,000 unique TCR beta nucleotide sequences was sequenced per donor, of which roughly 18% were non-productive. Study-level results and caveats: A later analysis found that HLA-associated TCR beta chains were more clonally expanded and had lower generation probabilities than equally common non-associated chains. In an earlier analysis of under 600 of the donors, most TCR beta V segments were observed in productive rearrangements about 90% or about 30% of the time, broadly matching IMGT annotations. It was suggested by the authors that the approach could potentially be generalized to other disease states and immunological phenotypes. An association between a missense DCLRE1C variant and V-gene and J-gene trimming of TCR beta chains was found in a later genetic analysis and replicated in an independent cohort. Most TCR sequences were observed very rarely across donors, whereas some public TCRs were present in many individuals. Strong co-occurrence of HLA alleles, especially DR and DQ, made assigning TCR associations to individual alleles difficult. In a later analysis, the rate of TCR association differed among HLA loci, with DRB1 alleles having the most associated TCRs and HLA-C alleles having the fewest. Some IMGT-functional V segments, including TRBV6-2 and TRBV6-3, could not be told apart with the 87-base-pair reads, so those segments were excluded. A later analysis found that most CMV-associated TCR beta chains appeared HLA-restricted, with HLA associations seemingly driven largely by CMV exposure. Sequencing depth was assumed to be roughly uniform across donors in the presence/absence analyses, though that assumption may not hold. A cluster of highly shared sequence variants was judged likely to be a technical artifact of the sequencing pipeline. A further reported finding was that TCR beta sequences accurately predicted the HLA-A and HLA-B alleles for most subjects in the first cohort. Because some donors lacked HLA typing at each locus, the association tests relied only on the typed subset. Correlated functional status among segregating V segments might reflect linkage disequilibrium, but an unknown experimental factor could not be ruled out. In a later analysis, more than 15,000 TCR beta sequences were associated with specific HLA alleles at a false discovery rate of 0.05. Immune exposure information for the cohort was limited to CMV serostatus. Compared with the approximately 700-donor mean, donors in an Asian-associated ancestry cluster had fewer N-insertions in productive TCRs, according to a later genetic analysis. The classifier was reported to diagnose cytomegalovirus status with high specificity and sensitivity in both the original and validation cohorts. Over 15 rarely observed V segments, including chromosome 9 orphons, were excluded from the earlier analysis of almost 600 of the donors because counts were too low. The study listed 170 or so TCR beta chains as associated with cytomegalovirus. According to a later analysis, parvovirus B19, influenza, CMV and Epstein-Barr virus appeared linked to several top co-occurrence clusters. A few of the identified cytomegalovirus-associated TCR beta chains were confirmed in vitro to be specific for cytomegalovirus antigens. In this cohort, only TCR beta chains were sequenced, and detectable features were limited by the absence of alpha or paired-chain data.

The cohort comprised several hundred healthy bone marrow donors. At the time of sampling, every cohort member was nominally healthy, though immune exposures that went unrecorded were likely present. The donor was CMV seropositive and belonged to the group of some 290 seropositive cohort members. A peripheral blood sample was provided by each donor, and peripheral blood mononuclear cells were used for TCR beta sequencing. The Qiagen DNeasy Blood Extraction Kit was used to extract genomic DNA from the blood cell samples. CDR1 and CDR2 were assigned from the germline V gene as MGHRA and YSYEKL. V ends up 4 bases short and J 6 bases short, with an unmatched junction base count of 6. The cysteine opens and the phenylalanine closes a CDR3 of 14 amino acids. Only the CDR3 part of the read is kept: 42 bases, read in frame from the first base. Library generation was performed with the immunoSEQ multiplex PCR assay. For the multiplex PCR, a mixture combining 60 forward primers for TCR Vbeta segments and 13 reverse primers for TCR Jbeta segments was used. The CDR3 region of rearranged TCR beta genes was amplified from genomic DNA with a multiplex PCR assay. The amplified TCR beta libraries were sequenced on the Illumina HiSeq System as 87-base-pair reads. In the paper's pipeline: Across the 700 or so repertoires, a later analysis counted roughly 84 million unique TCR beta chains, roughly 11 million of which were shared by at least two donors. Raw reads were error-corrected and collapsed into unique sequences with a nearest-neighbor algorithm that merged closely related sequences to remove PCR and sequencing errors. CDR3 sequences were aligned to IMGT reference sequences to assign V, D and J gene segments. Each retained sequence needed at least a six-nucleotide match to both a V gene segment and a J gene segment. Rearrangements were called productive when the CDR3 lacked stop codons and stayed in frame with V and J; all others were non-productive. Following IMGT convention, CDR3 was defined as the stretch from the second conserved V-encoded cysteine up to the conserved J-encoded phenylalanine. Sequences without an unambiguous match to a single V gene segment were excluded from the earlier analysis of approximately 600 of the donors. In an earlier analysis of roughly 500 of the donors, V segments were called functional above 56.7% productive rearrangements and were called segregating when the between-donor standard deviation exceeded 5%. To diagnose cytomegalovirus status from the catalog of TCR beta chain sequences, a statistical classification framework was built. V and J gene assignment, in a later analysis, came from comparing TCR nucleotide sequences with IMGT/GENE-DB human TR gene sequences. The TCRdist pipeline was used in a later analysis to assign CDR3 sequences and most-parsimonious VDJ recombination scenarios. A later analysis defined each TCR beta chain by its CDR3 amino acid sequence plus V-gene family, and excluded reads lacking a unique V-gene family. In a later analysis, around 650 highly shared, low-generation-probability nucleotide sequences were removed to address suspected cross-contamination and a sequencing artifact. A later analysis calculated a clonal expansion index for each public chain from normalized within-repertoire ranks of inferred template counts. A later analysis computed generation probabilities with a VDJ recombination model fitted to out-of-frame rearrangements, and checked the results against IGoR. Hypergeometric tests were used in a later analysis to score TCR-TCR, TCR-HLA and TCR-CMV co-occurrence, with a repertoire-size bias correction applied to the TCR pairs. To estimate false discovery rates, a later analysis permuted the HLA or CMV assignments 20 times. In a later analysis, co-occurring TCRs were grouped with DBSCAN, and TCRdist sequence similarity was added when clustering was performed within HLA-allele-positive subsets. Repertoires with fewer than 30,000 or more than 120,000 public chains were left out of co-occurrence clustering, as were five repertoires with anomalous nucleotide sharing. In TCRdb, the immuneACCESS table is reduced to in-frame sequences with V and J assigned. These tables do not hold every clone; where another copy was compared, an unresolved V gene accounts for under half, and the others remain unexplained. Clone size and the V and J calls come from that table; the DNA yielded D and trimming. This sample comprises more than 100,000 clones, about two thirds of them detected only once. Jointly, the top ten make up approximately 3.9% of the sample.

Concerning this clone itself: Its antigen has not been determined. Qualities for individual bases were not recorded, and no much larger clone is one base off.

Sequenced input: PBMCs. The rearrangement joined TRBV4-1 to TRBJ1-2; 9 bases in the middle match TRBD1. This sequence was found in a man between 50 and 59 years old in good health and CMV-seropositive. The DNA sequence is as follows: TGCGCCAGCAGCCGGGACAGGGCCTCTGATGGCTACACCTTC. It specifies CASSRDRASDGYTF.